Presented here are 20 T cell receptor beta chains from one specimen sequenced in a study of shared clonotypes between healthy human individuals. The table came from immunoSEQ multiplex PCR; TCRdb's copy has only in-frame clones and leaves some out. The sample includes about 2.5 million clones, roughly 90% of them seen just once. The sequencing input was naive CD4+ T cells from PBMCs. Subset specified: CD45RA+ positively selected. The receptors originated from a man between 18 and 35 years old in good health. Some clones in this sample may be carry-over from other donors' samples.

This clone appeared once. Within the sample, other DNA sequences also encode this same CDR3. The CDR3 DNA reads as TGCGCCAGCAGCTTGCGGGCCTCTGGGGCCAACGTCCTGACTTTC. Amino acid sequence: CASSLRASGANVLTF. The chain is built from TRBV5-1 and TRBJ2-6; no clear D. CDR1 and CDR2 from the germline V gene are SGHRS and YFSETQ. Trimming took off 1 base at V and 0 bases at J, with 5 bases between the two ends. CDR3 length: 15 residues.

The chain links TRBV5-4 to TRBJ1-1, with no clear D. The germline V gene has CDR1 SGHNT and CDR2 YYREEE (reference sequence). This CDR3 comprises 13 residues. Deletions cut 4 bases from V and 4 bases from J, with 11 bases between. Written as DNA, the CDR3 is TGTGCCAGCAGCAAGGGAGCGGGCACTGAAGCTTTCTTT. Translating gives CASSKGAGTEAFF.

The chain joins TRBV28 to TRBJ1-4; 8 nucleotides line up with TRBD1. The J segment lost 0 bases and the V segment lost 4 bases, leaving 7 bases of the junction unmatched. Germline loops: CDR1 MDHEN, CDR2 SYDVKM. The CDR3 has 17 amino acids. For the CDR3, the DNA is TGTGCCAGCAGTTCCTGGACAGGGAGGACAACTAATGAAAAACTGTTTTTT. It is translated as CASSSWTGRTTNEKLFF. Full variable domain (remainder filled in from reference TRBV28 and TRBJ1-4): DVKVTQSSRYLVKRTGEKVFLECVQDMDHENMFWYRQDPGLGLRLIYFSYDVKMKEKGDIPEGYSVSREKKERFSLILESASTNQTSMYLCASSSWTGRTTNEKLFFGSGTQLSVL.

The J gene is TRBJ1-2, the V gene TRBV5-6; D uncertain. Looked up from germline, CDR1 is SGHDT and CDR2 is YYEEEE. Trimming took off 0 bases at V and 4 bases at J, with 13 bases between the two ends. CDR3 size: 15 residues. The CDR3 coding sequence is TGTGCCAGCAGCTTGGCTAGTTCCGGATTCTATGGCTACACCTTC. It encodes CASSLASSGFYGYTF.

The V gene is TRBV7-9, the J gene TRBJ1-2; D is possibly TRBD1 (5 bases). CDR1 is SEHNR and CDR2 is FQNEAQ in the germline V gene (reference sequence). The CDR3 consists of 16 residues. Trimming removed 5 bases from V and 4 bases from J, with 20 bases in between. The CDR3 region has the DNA TGTGCCAGCAGCCCTGGGCGACAGAAATGGAGCTATGGCTACACCTTC. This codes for CASSPGRQKWSYGYTF.

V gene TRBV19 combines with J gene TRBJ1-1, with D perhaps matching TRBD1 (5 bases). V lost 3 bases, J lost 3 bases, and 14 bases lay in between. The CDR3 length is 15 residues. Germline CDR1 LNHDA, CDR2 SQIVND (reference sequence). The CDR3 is CASSIIGGKDTEAFF. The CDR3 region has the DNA TGTGCCAGTAGTATTATTGGGGGGAAGGACACTGAAGCTTTCTTT. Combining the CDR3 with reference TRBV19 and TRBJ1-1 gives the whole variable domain DGGITQSPKYLFRKEGQNVTLSCEQNLNHDAMYWYRQDPGQGLRLIYYSQIVNDFQKGDIAEGYSVSREKKESFPLTVTSAQKNPTAFYLCASSIIGGKDTEAFFGQGTRLTVV.

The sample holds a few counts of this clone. CDR3 coding DNA: TGTGCCACCAATCGGCAGCCGAACACTGAAGCTTTCTTT. Protein sequence: CATNRQPNTEAFF. V is TRBV2 and J is TRBJ1-1; D is unclear. Trimming cost V 10 bases and J 1 base, with 13 bases left between them. This CDR3 comprises 13 residues. Germline V gene sequence: CDR1 SNHLY, CDR2 FYNNEI.

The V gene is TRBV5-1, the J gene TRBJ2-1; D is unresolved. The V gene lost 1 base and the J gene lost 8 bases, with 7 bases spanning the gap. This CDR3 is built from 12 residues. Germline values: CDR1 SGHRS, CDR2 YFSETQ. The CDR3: CASSLSIHEQFF. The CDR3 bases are TGCGCCAGCAGCTTGTCCATTCATGAGCAGTTCTTC.

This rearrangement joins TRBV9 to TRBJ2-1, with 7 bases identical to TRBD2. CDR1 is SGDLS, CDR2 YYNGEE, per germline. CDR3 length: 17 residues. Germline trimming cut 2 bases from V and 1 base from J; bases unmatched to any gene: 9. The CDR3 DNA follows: TGTGCCAGCAGCGTTAGGGACTACCGGGGGTCCTACAATGAGCAGTTCTTC. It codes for CASSVRDYRGSYNEQFF.

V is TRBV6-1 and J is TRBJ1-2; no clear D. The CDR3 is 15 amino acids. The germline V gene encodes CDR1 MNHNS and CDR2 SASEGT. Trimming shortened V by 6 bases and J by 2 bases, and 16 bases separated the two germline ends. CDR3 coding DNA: TGTGCCAGCAGGAAAGACCGGCCCCAGAACTATGGCTACACCTTC. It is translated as CASRKDRPQNYGYTF.

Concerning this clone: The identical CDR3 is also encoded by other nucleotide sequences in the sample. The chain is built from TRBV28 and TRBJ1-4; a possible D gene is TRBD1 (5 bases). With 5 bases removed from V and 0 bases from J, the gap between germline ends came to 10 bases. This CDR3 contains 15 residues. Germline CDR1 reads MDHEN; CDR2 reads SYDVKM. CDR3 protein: CASSPPGATNEKLFF. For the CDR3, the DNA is TGTGCCAGCAGTCCCCCGGGGGCAACTAATGAAAAACTGTTTTTT.

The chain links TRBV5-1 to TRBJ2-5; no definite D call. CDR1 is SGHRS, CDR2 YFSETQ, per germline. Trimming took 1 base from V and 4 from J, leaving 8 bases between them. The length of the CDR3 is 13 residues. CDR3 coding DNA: TGCGCCAGCAGCTTGCACAGTCTAGAGACCCAGTACTTC. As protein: CASSLHSLETQYF.

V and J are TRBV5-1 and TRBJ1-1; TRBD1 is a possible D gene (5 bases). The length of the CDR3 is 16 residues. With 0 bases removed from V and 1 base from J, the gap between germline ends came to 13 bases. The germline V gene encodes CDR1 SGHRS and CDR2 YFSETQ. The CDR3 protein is CASSLVPGTRNTEAFF. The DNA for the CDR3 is TGCGCCAGCAGCTTGGTTCCGGGGACCAGGAACACTGAAGCTTTCTTT.

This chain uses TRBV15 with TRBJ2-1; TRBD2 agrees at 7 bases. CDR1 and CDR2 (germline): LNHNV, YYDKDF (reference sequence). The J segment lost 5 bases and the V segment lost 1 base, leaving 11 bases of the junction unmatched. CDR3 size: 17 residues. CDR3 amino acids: CATSRAGGTSVNNEQFF. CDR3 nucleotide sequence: TGTGCCACCAGCAGAGCGGGAGGAACTAGTGTAAACAATGAGCAGTTCTTC.

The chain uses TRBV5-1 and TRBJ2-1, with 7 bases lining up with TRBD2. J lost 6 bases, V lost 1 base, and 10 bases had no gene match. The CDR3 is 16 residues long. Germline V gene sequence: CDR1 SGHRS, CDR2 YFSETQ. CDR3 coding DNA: TGCGCCAGCAGCTTGCTCGCCAGGGAGGGTTCCAATGAGCAGTTCTTC. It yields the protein CASSLLAREGSNEQFF.

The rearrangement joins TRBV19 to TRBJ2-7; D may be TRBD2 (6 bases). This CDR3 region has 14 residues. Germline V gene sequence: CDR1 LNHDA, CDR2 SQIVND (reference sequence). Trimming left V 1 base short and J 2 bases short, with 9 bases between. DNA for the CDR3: TGTGCCAGTAGTATAGGTGCGGGAACCTACGAGCAGTACTTC. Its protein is CASSIGAGTYEQYF.

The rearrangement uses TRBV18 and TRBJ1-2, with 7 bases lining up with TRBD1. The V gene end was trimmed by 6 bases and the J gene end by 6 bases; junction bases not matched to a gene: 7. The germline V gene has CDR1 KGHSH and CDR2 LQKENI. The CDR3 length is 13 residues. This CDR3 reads CASSYGTVDGYTF. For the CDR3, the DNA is TGTGCCAGCTCCTACGGGACAGTAGATGGCTACACCTTC.

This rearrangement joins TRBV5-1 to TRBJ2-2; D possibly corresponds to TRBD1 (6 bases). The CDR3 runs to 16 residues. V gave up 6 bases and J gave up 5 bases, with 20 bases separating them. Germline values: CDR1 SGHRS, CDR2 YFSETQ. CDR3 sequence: CASTYQGSSRTGELFF. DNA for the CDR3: TGCGCCAGCACCTACCAGGGGTCCAGTCGTACCGGGGAGCTGTTTTTT.

CDR3 bases: TGTGCCAGCAGCGAGACAGAATATGGCTACACCTTC. It encodes CASSETEYGYTF. J is TRBJ1-2 and V is TRBV11-2; D is possibly TRBD1 (5 bases). This CDR3 comprises 12 residues. Trimming shortened V by 5 bases and J by 5 bases, and 9 bases separated the two germline ends. Germline lookup yields CDR1 SGHAT and CDR2 FQNNGV.

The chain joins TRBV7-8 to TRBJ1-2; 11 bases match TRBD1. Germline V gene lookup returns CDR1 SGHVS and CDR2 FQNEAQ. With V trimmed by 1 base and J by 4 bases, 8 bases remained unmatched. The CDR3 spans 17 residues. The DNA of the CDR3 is TGTGCCAGCAGCTTAGGGACAGGGGGCGGACTGTTCTATGGCTACACCTTC. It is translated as CASSLGTGGGLFYGYTF. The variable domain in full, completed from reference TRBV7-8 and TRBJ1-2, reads GAGVSQSPRYKVAKRGQDVALRCDPISGHVSLFWYQQALGQGPEFLTYFQNEAQLDKSGLPSDRFFAERPEGSVSTLKIQRTQQEDSAVYLCASSLGTGGGLFYGYTFGSGTRLTVV.